The 5 T cell receptor beta chains presented below share a single source sample, sequenced in a study of CD4 T cells in relation to SARS-CoV-2 and coronaviruses. Unexposed donor CD4+ T cells date from about 2011-2019, before the COVID-19 pandemic. The cells were cultured for approximately ten days before CD4+ T cells were isolated. The protocol was immunoSEQ multiplex PCR, while the TCRdb copy is restricted to in-frame clones and leaves out a portion. The table records under 30,000 clones, around 79% of them present only once. The antigens for these receptors are not known. What was sequenced was CD4+ T cells from PBMCs, cultured in vitro. These TCRs come from a human donor in good health.

V gene TRBV28 combines with J gene TRBJ2-7; D gene ambiguous. The CDR3 has 12 residues. V was cut by 2 bases and J by 1 base, with 3 bases left in between. Looked up from germline, CDR1 is MDHEN and CDR2 is SYDVKM. The DNA for the CDR3 is TGTGCCAGCAGTTTACGATCCTACGAGCAGTACTTC. Amino acids: CASSLRSYEQYF.

The V call is TRBV2, the J call TRBJ1-4, with D unclear. Germline V gene data show CDR1 as SNHLY and CDR2 as FYNNEI. V was clipped by 4 bases and J by 0 bases, with 9 bases between them. The CDR3 spans 15 residues. The CDR3 DNA sequence: TGTGCCAGCAGTGTAATCGGTGCAACTAATGAAAAACTGTTTTTT. It encodes CASSVIGATNEKLFF.

This chain links TRBV7-2 with TRBJ2-3, with D possibly TRBD1 on 7 matching bases. Trimming stripped 5 bases from V and 2 bases from J, with 14 bases between. The CDR3 loop spans 15 amino acids. Per the germline V gene, CDR1 is SGHTA and CDR2 is FQGNSA. In DNA form, the CDR3 reads TGTGCCAGCAGCCGTCGACAGGGACTCACAGATACGCAGTATTTT. Amino acids: CASSRRQGLTDTQYF.

The sample holds a few counts of this clone. The chain couples TRBV5-1 to TRBJ2-3, with 10 bases aligning to TRBD2. Losses at the gene ends were 3 bases for V and 2 bases for J; bases not matched to a gene: 6. The germline gives CDR1 SGHRS, CDR2 YFSETQ. This CDR3 has 16 amino acids. This chain's CDR3 is CASSYQTSGTTDTQYF. The CDR3 nucleotides read TGCGCCAGCAGCTATCAAACTAGCGGGACCACAGATACGCAGTATTTT.

The V call is TRBV6-2 or TRBV6-3, the J call TRBJ2-3, with D unclear. The V gene's germline CDR1 is MNHEY and CDR2 SVGEGT. CDR3 length: 14 residues. Trimming removed 0 bases from V and 1 base from J, with 5 bases in between. The CDR3 loop is CASSYSWGTDTQYF. The CDR3, as DNA: TGTGCCAGCAGTTACTCCTGGGGCACAGATACGCAGTATTTT.